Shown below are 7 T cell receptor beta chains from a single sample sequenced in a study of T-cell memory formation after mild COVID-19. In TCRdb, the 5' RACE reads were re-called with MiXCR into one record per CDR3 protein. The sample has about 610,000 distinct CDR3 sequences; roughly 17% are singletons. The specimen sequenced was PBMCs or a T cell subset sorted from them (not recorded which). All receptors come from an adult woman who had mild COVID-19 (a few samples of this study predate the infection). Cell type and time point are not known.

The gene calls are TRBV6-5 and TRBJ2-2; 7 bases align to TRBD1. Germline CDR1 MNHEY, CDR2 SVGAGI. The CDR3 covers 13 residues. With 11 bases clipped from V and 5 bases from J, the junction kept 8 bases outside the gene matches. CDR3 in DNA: TGTGCCGTTCAGGGGGATCGGACCGGGGAGCTGTTTTTT. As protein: CAVQGDRTGELFF.

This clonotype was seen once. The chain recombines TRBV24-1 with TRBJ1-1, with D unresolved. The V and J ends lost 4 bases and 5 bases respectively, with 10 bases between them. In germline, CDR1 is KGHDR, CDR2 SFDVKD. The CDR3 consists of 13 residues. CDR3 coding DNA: TGTGCCACCAGTGACCCTCATGGAACTGAAGCTTTCTTT. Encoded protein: CATSDPHGTEAFF.

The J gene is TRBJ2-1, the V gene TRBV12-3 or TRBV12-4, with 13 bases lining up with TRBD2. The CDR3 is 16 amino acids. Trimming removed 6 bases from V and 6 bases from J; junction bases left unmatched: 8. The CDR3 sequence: CASSRAGTSGINEQFF. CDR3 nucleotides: TGTGCCAGCAGCCGCGCCGGGACTAGCGGGATCAATGAGCAGTTCTTC.

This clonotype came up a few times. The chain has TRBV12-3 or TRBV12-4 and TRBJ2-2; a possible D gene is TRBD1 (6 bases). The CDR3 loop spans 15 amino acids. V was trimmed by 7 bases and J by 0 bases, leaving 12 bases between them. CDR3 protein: CASIFGTTNTGELFF. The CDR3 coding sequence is TGTGCCAGCATTTTCGGGACAACGAACACCGGGGAGCTGTTTTTT.

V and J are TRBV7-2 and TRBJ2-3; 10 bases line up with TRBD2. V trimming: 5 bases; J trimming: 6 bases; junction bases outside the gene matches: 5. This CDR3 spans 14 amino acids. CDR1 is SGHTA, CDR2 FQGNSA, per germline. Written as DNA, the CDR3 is TGTGCCAGCAGCCCTAGCGGGAGTCGGGATACGCAGTATTTT. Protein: CASSPSGSRDTQYF.

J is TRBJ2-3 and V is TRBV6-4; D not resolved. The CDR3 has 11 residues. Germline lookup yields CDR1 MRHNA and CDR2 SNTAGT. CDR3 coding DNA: TGTACATCCTTCGACACAGATACGCAGTATTTT. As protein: CTSFDTDTQYF.

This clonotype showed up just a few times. The CDR3: CASSLGLAGGAPYEQYF. The CDR3 DNA reads as TGTGCCAGCAGCTTGGGACTAGCGGGGGGTGCTCCCTACGAGCAGTACTTC. This chain uses TRBV5-4 with TRBJ2-7, with 13 bases aligning to TRBD2. Germline CDR1 is SGHNT and CDR2 is YYREEE (reference sequence). The CDR3 consists of 17 residues. J lost 2 bases, V lost 0 bases, and 5 bases had no gene match.